This note documents a single TCR beta chain sequence. The sample contains more than one DNA sequence encoding this CDR3. The data originate from a study of blood T cell repertoires in COVID-19. Study background: Acute and convalescent COVID-19 specimens originated in the United States, Italy and Spain. Sources were T cells, B-cell-depleted T cells, or PBMCs; the material itself was cDNA or gDNA.

One Seattle source followed patients from active infection through their disease course. Clones were sequenced by immunoSEQ multiplex PCR, and TCRdb holds only the in-frame ones, with some missing. Of 150,000 to 200,000 clones listed, roughly 91% were seen once; the top ten hold about 5%. Germline V gives CDR1 SGDLS, CDR2 YYNGEE. The J segment lost 0 bases and the V segment lost 3 bases, leaving 3 bases of the junction unmatched. The CDR3 has 15 amino acids. The source material was peripheral blood. The rearrangement joins TRBV9 to TRBJ2-1; 7 bases are shared with TRBD2. The clonotype originates from a man between 18 and 35 years old with COVID-19, enrolled during active disease. DNA of the CDR3: TGTGCCAGCAGCGGGGGCGGGAGCTCCTACAATGAGCAGTTCTTC. Amino acid sequence: CASSGGGSSYNEQFF. Drawing the rest from reference TRBV9 and TRBJ2-1, the complete variable domain is DSGVTQTPKHLITATGQRVTLRCSPRSGDLSVYWYQQSLDQGLQFLIQYYNGEERAKGNILERFSAQQFPDLHSELNLSSLELGDSALYFCASSGGGSSYNEQFFGPGTRLTVL.